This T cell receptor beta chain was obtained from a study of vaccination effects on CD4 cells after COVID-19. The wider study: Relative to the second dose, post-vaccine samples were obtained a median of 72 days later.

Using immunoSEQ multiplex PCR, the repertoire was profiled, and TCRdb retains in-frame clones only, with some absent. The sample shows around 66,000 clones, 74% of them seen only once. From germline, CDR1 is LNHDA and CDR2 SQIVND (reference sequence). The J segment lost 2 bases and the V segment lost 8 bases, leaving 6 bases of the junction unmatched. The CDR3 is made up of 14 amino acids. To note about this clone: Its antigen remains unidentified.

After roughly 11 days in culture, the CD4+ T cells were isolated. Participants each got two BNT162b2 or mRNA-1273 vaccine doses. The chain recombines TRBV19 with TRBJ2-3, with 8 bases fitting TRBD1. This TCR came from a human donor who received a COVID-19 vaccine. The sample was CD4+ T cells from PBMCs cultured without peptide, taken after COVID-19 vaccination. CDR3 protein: CASSRTGITDTQYF. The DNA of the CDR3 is TGTGCCAGTTCCAGGACAGGGATCACAGATACGCAGTATTTT.